This T cell receptor (beta chain) appears in the sequencing data of a study of T cells expressing NK-cell markers. Study results and caveats: Of the CD8+ T cell pool in 6 or 7 donors, about 1.0-7.0% was accounted for by dominant NKG2C+ clonotypes. Several donors likewise had their CD3+CD56-NKG2C+ fraction led by these clonotypes.

Details on this clonotype: The antigen is not known.

Making the TCR beta cDNA relied on 5'RACE template switching with UMIs. TCRdb re-called the 5' RACE reads and shows each CDR3 protein once, DNA omitted. The listing records approximately 150,000 distinct CDR3 sequences. The CDR3 is 16 residues long. This TCR was sampled from a man younger than 35 in good health. Source material: blood T cells: a sorted CD56 or NKG2C T cell subset, CD4+ or CD8+ T cells, or bulk PBMC T cells (not recorded which). V usage is TRBV12-3 or TRBV12-4 and J usage is TRBJ2-7; without DNA, the TCRdb call of TRBD1 cannot be checked. This chain's CDR3 is CASSLARWDREDEQYF.